The 6 T cell receptor beta chains in this list originate from one sample, sequenced in a study of OX40 agonist ivuxolimab in advanced cancers. Library prep was done by the immunoSEQ multiplex PCR assay. In its TCRdb copy, this immuneACCESS table keeps in-frame sequences only and misses some clones. Where compared with another copy, unresolved V genes explain less than half of these, and the others have no known cause. Counted in this sample were 37,000 or so clones; roughly 84% of them appeared once. The top ten hold around 17% of the sample. Specimen: CD4+ or CD8+ T cells sorted from blood, collected in a trial of the OX40 agonist ivuxolimab. The receptors originated from an adult with an advanced solid tumor such as melanoma, head and neck, liver or kidney cancer.

This rearrangement joins TRBV7-6 to TRBJ1-1; D possibly corresponds to TRBD1 (5 bases). The V end lost 5 bases, the J end lost 1 base, and 14 bases lay between the germline ends. Germline CDR1 reads SGHVS; CDR2 reads FNYEAQ. The CDR3 is 15 residues long. CDR3 in DNA: TGTGCCAGCAGCCGCGAGGCTGGGGCGAACACTGAAGCTTTCTTT. It specifies CASSREAGANTEAFF.

The chain links TRBV19 to TRBJ2-7; 9 bases are shared with TRBD2. This CDR3 spans 19 amino acids. Per germline, CDR1 LNHDA and CDR2 SQIVND (reference sequence). J gave up 3 bases and V 1 base, and 16 bases lay outside the gene matches. CDR3 protein: CASSIGAGTAGGILYEQYF. The CDR3, as DNA: TGTGCCAGTAGTATAGGAGCTGGGACAGCGGGGGGCATACTCTACGAGCAGTACTTC. The whole variable domain, remainder taken from reference TRBV19 and TRBJ2-7, is DGGITQSPKYLFRKEGQNVTLSCEQNLNHDAMYWYRQDPGQGLRLIYYSQIVNDFQKGDIAEGYSVSREKKESFPLTVTSAQKNPTAFYLCASSIGAGTAGGILYEQYFGPGTRLTVT.

Concerning this clone itself: Other DNA sequences within the sample encode an identical CDR3. The chain employs TRBV5-1 and TRBJ2-7; D is possibly TRBD1 (6 bases). The CDR3 length is 14 residues. V was cut by 0 bases and J by 3 bases, with 10 bases left in between. From germline, CDR1 is SGHRS and CDR2 YFSETQ. The CDR3 here is CASSLGRGFYEQYF. The CDR3 bases are TGCGCCAGCAGCTTGGGCAGGGGATTCTACGAGCAGTACTTC.

The V gene is TRBV19, the J gene TRBJ1-3, with D unresolved. Germline V gene data show CDR1 as LNHDA and CDR2 as SQIVND (reference sequence). Trimming stripped 8 bases from V and 0 bases from J, with 11 bases between. This CDR3 has 14 residues. In DNA form, the CDR3 reads TGTGCCAGTGGACTATTCCCCTCTGGAAACACCATATATTTT. Its translation: CASGLFPSGNTIYF.

The gene calls are TRBV10-3 and TRBJ1-5; D not resolved. CDR1 is ENHRY, CDR2 SYGVKD, per germline. The CDR3 is 15 amino acids. The V and J ends lost 3 bases and 0 bases respectively, with 9 bases between them. CDR3 sequence (DNA): TGTGCCATCAGTGATTCCGGGAATAGCAATCAGCCCCAGCATTTT. Translated, it gives CAISDSGNSNQPQHF.

This chain uses TRBV6-4 with TRBJ2-6; 10 bases line up with TRBD1. V was clipped by 5 bases and J by 2 bases; unmatched bases: 6. This CDR3 spans 17 amino acids. Per germline, CDR1 MRHNA and CDR2 SNTAGT. CDR3 residues: CASSWTGGSAGANVLTF. The CDR3 coding sequence is TGTGCCAGCAGTTGGACAGGGGGTAGTGCTGGGGCCAACGTCCTGACTTTC.